The rows below give T cell receptor beta chains drawn from one sample of a study of T cell changes during pregnancy in multiple sclerosis. Sequenced by immunoSEQ multiplex PCR; TCRdb stores in-frame clones only, minus some. The data contain fewer than 70,000 clones, around nine tenths of them singletons. The specimen was peripheral blood from another person, used as feeder cells. Receptor source: a human donor whose cells served as feeder cells for cultures in a pregnancy study. CDR3s include the opening cysteine and the closing phenylalanine or tryptophan. The D gene is left open where the match is weak. The size of a clone is reported for some rows only, either as once, few or many, or as a class for expanded clones.

J,D,V,size,DNA,CDR3
TRBJ1-5,NA,TRBV4-1,NA,TGCGCCAGCAGTTCGGAGGTGGGGGGCAATCAGCCCCAGCATTTT,CASSSEVGGNQPQHF
TRBJ2-2,NA,TRBV7-9,once,TGTGCCAGCAGCCTTCGGGACGTACCCGGGGAGCTGTTTTTT,CASSLRDVPGELFF
TRBJ1-1,TRBD1,TRBV18,NA,TGTGCCAGCTCCTCCGGGACAGCGGCTTTCTTT,CASSSGTAAFF
TRBJ2-1,NA,TRBV6-5,once,TGTGCCAGCAGTTACTCATTAGGCAATGAGCAGTTCTTC,CASSYSLGNEQFF
TRBJ2-1,NA,TRBV15,NA,TGTGCCACCAGCGGCAACTTAGGGTCCGCCAATGAGCAGTTCTTC,CATSGNLGSANEQFF
TRBJ1-6,NA,TRBV2,few,TGTGCCAGCAGTGAATCTGGGGTTCGTCTCGATTCACCCCTCCACTTT,CASSESGVRLDSPLHF
TRBJ2-7,NA,TRBV19,NA,TGTGCCAGTAGTATAGATACGACAGAAACCTACGAGCAGTACTTC,CASSIDTTETYEQYF
TRBJ2-7,NA,TRBV7-9,NA,TGTGCCAGCAGCTTGGACCTCTCCTACGAGCAGTACTTC,CASSLDLSYEQYF
TRBJ2-3,NA,TRBV4-3,NA,TGCGCCAGCAGCCCTAGACAAGCGGCAGGAGATACGCAGTATTTT,CASSPRQAAGDTQYF
TRBJ1-5,NA,TRBV7-2,NA,TGTGCCAGCAGCTTGGATTGGGAACAGCCCCAGCATTTT,CASSLDWEQPQHF
TRBJ2-1,TRBD1,TRBV19,NA,TGTGCCACCAGGGGGCGGGGTTACAATGAGCAGTTCTTC,CATRGRGYNEQFF
TRBJ1-6,NA,TRBV11-2,NA,TGTGCCAGCAGCTTCCTGGGCGGGGGGCGCGGAGCACCCCTCCACTTT,CASSFLGGGRGAPLHF
TRBJ1-1,NA,TRBV28,NA,TGTGCCAGCAGTACAAACACTGAAGCTTTCTTT,CASSTNTEAFF
TRBJ2-7,NA,TRBV7-2,NA,TGTGCCAGCAGCTTAGGGAATCTGGGTTATACTCCGGAGCAGTACTTC,CASSLGNLGYTPEQYF
TRBJ1-5,NA,TRBV11-2,few,TGTGCCAGCAGCTTAGAAACGAATCAGCCCCAGCATTTT,CASSLETNQPQHF
TRBJ2-1,TRBD2,TRBV7-2,NA,TGTGCCAGCAGCCGGGCGGGGACTAGCGGCAGAAATGAGCAGTTCTTC,CASSRAGTSGRNEQFF
TRBJ2-5,NA,TRBV14,NA,TGTGCCAGCAGCCAAGATGGGGGACTTTCGCCCCAGTACTTC,CASSQDGGLSPQYF
TRBJ1-2,NA,TRBV25-1,NA,TGTGCCAGCAGTGCAGACACCGGGGGGAACTATGGCTACACCTTC,CASSADTGGNYGYTF
TRBJ2-7,TRBD1,TRBV5-1,NA,TGCGCCAGCAGCCCCTCGGGGACAGCTAACTACGAGCAGTACTTC,CASSPSGTANYEQYF
TRBJ2-3,TRBD2,TRBV11-3,once,TGTGCCAGCAGCCCCCTAAGCGGGGGGACCACAGATACGCAGTATTTT,CASSPLSGGTTDTQYF
TRBJ2-7,NA,TRBV27,NA,TGTGCCAGCAGTTTAAAGGGACTCCCATCCTACGAGCAGTACTTC,CASSLKGLPSYEQYF
TRBJ2-7,TRBD1,TRBV5-6,NA,TGTGCCAGCAGCTCGGCCGGGACAGGGGACCATTCCTACGAGCAGTACTTC,CASSSAGTGDHSYEQYF
TRBJ2-1,TRBD2,TRBV11-3,NA,TGTGCCAGCAGCTTAGACGGCGGGAGCTCCTACAATGAGCAGTTCTTC,CASSLDGGSSYNEQFF
TRBJ2-1,NA,TRBV7-8,NA,TGTGCCAGCCTTAGGCCCCTGGACGGAACCTCGAAGGTAGAGCAGTTCTTC,CASLRPLDGTSKVEQFF
TRBJ2-7,TRBD1,TRBV18,NA,TGTGCCAGCTCACCAGGGACAGGAGACGAGCAGTACTTC,CASSPGTGDEQYF
TRBJ2-2,NA,TRBV9,NA,TGTGCCAGCAGCGTATTTGGCTCAAACACCGGGGAGCTGTTTTTT,CASSVFGSNTGELFF
TRBJ2-7,NA,TRBV27,NA,TGTGCCAGCCGTTGGAGGGAAGGGTACGAGCAGTACTTC,CASRWREGYEQYF
TRBJ2-5,TRBD2,TRBV7-3,once,TGTGCCAGCGGGACTAGCGGGGGACCACAAGAGACCCAGTACTTC,CASGTSGGPQETQYF
TRBJ1-2,NA,TRBV7-2,NA,TGTGCCAGCAGTCTTAATCCAGGGCATGGCTACACCTTC,CASSLNPGHGYTF
TRBJ2-7,NA,TRBV7-2,NA,TGTGCCAGCAGCCGAAATGGGCCAAACTACGAGCAGTACTTC,CASSRNGPNYEQYF